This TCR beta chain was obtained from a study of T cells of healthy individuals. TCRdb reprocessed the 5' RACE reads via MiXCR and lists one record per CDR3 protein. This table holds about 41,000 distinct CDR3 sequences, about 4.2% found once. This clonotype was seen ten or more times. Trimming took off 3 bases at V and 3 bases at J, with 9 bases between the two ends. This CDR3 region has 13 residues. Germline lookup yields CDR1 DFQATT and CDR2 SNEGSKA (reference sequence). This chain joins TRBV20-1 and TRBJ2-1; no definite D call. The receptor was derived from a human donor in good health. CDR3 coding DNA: TGCAGTGCTAGTCTCGGGTACTACAATGAGCAGTTCTTC. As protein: CSASLGYYNEQFF.